The rows below give T cell receptor beta chains drawn from one sample of a study of vaccination effects on CD4 cells after COVID-19. Sequencing was performed with immunoSEQ multiplex PCR; in TCRdb, only in-frame clones are kept and a portion is missing. The sample has tens of thousands of clones; about 65% are singletons. No antigen has been assigned to these receptors. This specimen was CD4+ T cells from PBMCs cultured without peptide, taken before COVID-19 vaccination. The source is a human donor who received a COVID-19 vaccine. The CDR3 runs from the conserved cysteine through the conserved F or W. D genes are given only for firm matches. The size field is filled for only some rows; it gives once, few, many or a size class.

J | D | size | V | DNA | CDR3
TRBJ1-5 | TRBD1 | NA | TRBV10-3 | TGTGCCATCAGTGGGGGACAGAGCCTTGGAGTCTTGCCCCAGCATTTT | CAISGGQSLGVLPQHF
TRBJ1-5 | NA | NA | TRBV6-5 | TGTGCCAGTCGGTCGACAGAATTGAGCAATCAGCCCCAGCATTTT | CASRSTELSNQPQHF
TRBJ2-1 | TRBD2 | NA | TRBV7-6 | TGTGCCAGCAGCATCAGGGGGAGGCGGGAGGGCTACAATGAGCAGTTCTTC | CASSIRGRREGYNEQFF
TRBJ2-3 | NA | NA | TRBV9 | TGTGCCAGCAGCGTAGTGGTTATGGATACGCAGTATTTT | CASSVVVMDTQYF
TRBJ1-1 | NA | NA | TRBV7-9 | TGTGCCAGCAGCTTAGGTTCGCCGAACACTGAAGCTTTCTTT | CASSLGSPNTEAFF
TRBJ1-6 | NA | few | TRBV3-1/TRBV3-2 | TGTGCCAGCAGGCAAGGAACAGGGAAGAATTCACCCCTCCACTTT | CASRQGTGKNSPLHF
TRBJ2-6 | NA | NA | TRBV2 | TGTGCCAGCAGTGCCGGGGCCAACGTCCTGACTTTC | CASSAGANVLTF
TRBJ2-2 | TRBD2 | few | TRBV5-6 | TGTGCCAGCAGCTCACTAGGACTAGCGGGAGGGCCCGGGGAGCTGTTTTTT | CASSSLGLAGGPGELFF
TRBJ2-7 | TRBD2 | NA | TRBV9 | TGTGCCAGCAGCGTCACCGGGACTACCTACGAGCAGTACTTC | CASSVTGTTYEQYF
TRBJ2-5 | NA | few | TRBV13 | TGTGCCAGCAGCTTAGGCCCCGGTACTAGGAAAGAGACCCAGTACTTC | CASSLGPGTRKETQYF
TRBJ2-4 | NA | NA | TRBV5-4 | TGTGCCAGCAGCTTGCAAGCCAAAAACATTCAGTACTTC | CASSLQAKNIQYF
TRBJ1-5 | NA | NA | TRBV18 | TGTGCCAGCTCACCATGGGGAAATCGGAATCAGCCCCAGCATTTT | CASSPWGNRNQPQHF
TRBJ2-7 | NA | NA | TRBV18 | TGTGCCAGCTCACCGAACAGGGCGACCTACGAGCAGTACTTC | CASSPNRATYEQYF
TRBJ2-2 | NA | NA | TRBV7-6 | TGTGCCAGCAGCTTAGCATGGCGGGGGAACACCGGGGAGCTGTTTTTT | CASSLAWRGNTGELFF
TRBJ1-2 | TRBD1 | NA | TRBV5-1 | TGCGCCAGCAGCTTGGAAGGGACAGGGGTGCGTGGCTACACCTTC | CASSLEGTGVRGYTF
TRBJ1-1 | NA | few | TRBV20-1 | TGCAGTGCTAGCCCCCACACTGAAGCTTTCTTT | CSASPHTEAFF
TRBJ1-2 | TRBD1 | NA | TRBV7-2 | TGTGCCAGCAGCTATTACAGGGGGCGAAGCTATGGCTACACCTTC | CASSYYRGRSYGYTF
TRBJ1-3 | TRBD1 | NA | TRBV20-1 | TGCAGTGCTAGTCCGGACAGGGGCGCTGGAAACACCATATATTTT | CSASPDRGAGNTIYF
TRBJ1-2 | NA | NA | TRBV6-1 | TGTGCCAGCAGTGAATTAAAGCCAACTGGTGGCTACACCTTC | CASSELKPTGGYTF
TRBJ1-1 | NA | NA | TRBV7-9 | TGTGCCAGCAGCTTAGCGGGGAACACTGAAGCTTTCTTT | CASSLAGNTEAFF
TRBJ1-1 | TRBD1 | NA | TRBV29-1 | TGCAGCGTCGCTAGGACAGGGAGTCTGAACACTGAAGCTTTCTTT | CSVARTGSLNTEAFF
TRBJ1-2 | NA | few | TRBV12-3/TRBV12-4 | TGTGCCAGCATCCCCTCGGGGGGAAGGGGCTACACCTTC | CASIPSGGRGYTF